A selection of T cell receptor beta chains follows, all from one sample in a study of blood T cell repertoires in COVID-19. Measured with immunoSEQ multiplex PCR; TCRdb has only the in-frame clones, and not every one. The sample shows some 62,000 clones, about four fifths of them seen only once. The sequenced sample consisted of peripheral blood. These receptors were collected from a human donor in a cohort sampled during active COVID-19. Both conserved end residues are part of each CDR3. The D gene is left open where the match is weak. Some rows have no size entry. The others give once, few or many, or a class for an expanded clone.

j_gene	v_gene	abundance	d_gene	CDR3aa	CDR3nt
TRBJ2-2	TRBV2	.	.	CASSANRGGSNTGELFF	TGTGCCAGCAGTGCGAACCGCGGGGGCTCGAACACCGGGGAGCTGTTTTTT
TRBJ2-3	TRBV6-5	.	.	CASSRTGTDTQYF	TGTGCCAGCAGTCGCACAGGGACAGATACGCAGTATTTT
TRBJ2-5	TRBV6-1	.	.	CASSELPPGGTQYF	TGTGCCAGCAGTGAACTCCCTCCCGGAGGGACCCAGTACTTC
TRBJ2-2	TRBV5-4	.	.	CASSLGAGGVKTGELFF	TGTGCCAGCAGCTTGGGGGCTGGCGGGGTAAAAACCGGGGAGCTGTTTTTT
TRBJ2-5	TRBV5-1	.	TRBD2	CASSPTGGKETQYF	TGCGCCAGCAGCCCCACGGGAGGCAAAGAGACCCAGTACTTC
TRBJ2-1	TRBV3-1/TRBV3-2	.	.	CASSQWVRGRRSSYNEQFF	TGTGCCAGCAGCCAATGGGTACGCGGGCGAAGGAGCTCCTACAATGAGCAGTTCTTC
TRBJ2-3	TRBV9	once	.	CASSSLADTDTQYF	TGTGCCAGCAGCTCTCTGGCAGACACAGATACGCAGTATTTT
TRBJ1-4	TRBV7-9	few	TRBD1	CASRGTGDFEKLFF	TGTGCCAGCAGGGGGACAGGGGATTTTGAAAAACTGTTTTTT
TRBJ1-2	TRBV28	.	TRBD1	CASRKLGQFNYGYTF	TGTGCCAGCAGGAAATTGGGACAGTTTAACTATGGCTACACCTTC
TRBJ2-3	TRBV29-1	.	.	CSGNILGTDTQYF	TGCAGCGGGAATATACTAGGGACAGATACGCAGTATTTT
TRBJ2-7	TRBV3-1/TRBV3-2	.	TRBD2	CASSHGTSGGPYEQYF	TGTGCCAGCAGCCACGGGACTAGCGGGGGGCCCTACGAGCAGTACTTC
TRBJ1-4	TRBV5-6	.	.	CASSGDPGGRGEKLFF	TGTGCCAGCAGCGGAGATCCGGGGGGCCGGGGTGAAAAACTGTTTTTT
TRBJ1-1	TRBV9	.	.	CASSVDTGMNTEAFF	TGTGCCAGCAGCGTCGACACGGGGATGAACACTGAAGCTTTCTTT
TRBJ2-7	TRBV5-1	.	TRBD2	CASSLGAGGQYEQYF	TGCGCCAGCAGCTTGGGGGCGGGGGGGCAGTACGAGCAGTACTTC
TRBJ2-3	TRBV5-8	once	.	CASSLGQGGDTQYF	TGTGCCAGCAGCTTAGGGCAGGGAGGAGATACGCAGTATTTT
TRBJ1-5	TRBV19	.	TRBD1	CASSIAGRGQQPQHF	TGTGCCAGTAGTATAGCGGGTAGGGGGCAACAGCCCCAGCATTTT
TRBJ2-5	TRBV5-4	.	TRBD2	CASSTELAGGVSGETQYF	TGTGCCAGCAGCACCGAACTAGCGGGGGGGGTGTCTGGGGAGACCCAGTACTTC
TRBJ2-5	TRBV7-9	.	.	CASSSPTAQKTQYF	TGTGCCAGCAGCTCCCCGACAGCGCAAAAGACCCAGTACTTC
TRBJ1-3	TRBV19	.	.	CASSIPSLSGNTIYF	TGTGCCAGTAGTATACCGAGCCTCTCTGGAAACACCATATATTTT
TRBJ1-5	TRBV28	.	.	CASSLQARSNQPQHF	TGTGCCAGCAGTTTACAGGCACGGAGCAATCAGCCCCAGCATTTT
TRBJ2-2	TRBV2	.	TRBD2	CASRRLAGAGELFF	TGTGCCAGCAGGAGACTAGCGGGGGCCGGGGAGCTGTTTTTT
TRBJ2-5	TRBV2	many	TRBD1	CASSEVRGQGETQYF	TGTGCCAGCAGTGAAGTCAGGGGGCAGGGAGAGACCCAGTACTTC
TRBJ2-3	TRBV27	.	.	CASTLPGGGGTDTQYF	TGTGCCAGCACCCTACCTGGAGGGGGGGGCACAGATACGCAGTATTTT
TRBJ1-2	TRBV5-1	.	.	CASSSAAGNYGYTF	TGCGCCAGCAGCTCCGCGGCGGGAAACTATGGCTACACCTTC
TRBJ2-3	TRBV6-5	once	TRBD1	CASSYGTGRSTDTQYF	TGTGCCAGCAGTTACGGGACAGGGCGGAGCACAGATACGCAGTATTTT
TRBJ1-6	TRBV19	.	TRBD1	CASSNPGQINSPLHF	TGTGCCAGTAGTAATCCGGGACAGATTAATTCACCCCTCCACTTT
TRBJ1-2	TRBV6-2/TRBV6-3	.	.	CASSYYGGVVRGNGYTF	TGTGCCAGCAGTTACTATGGGGGCGTAGTTCGAGGTAATGGCTACACCTTC
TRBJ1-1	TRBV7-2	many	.	CASSLAGVRTEAFF	TGTGCCAGCAGCTTAGCGGGAGTCCGCACTGAAGCTTTCTTT
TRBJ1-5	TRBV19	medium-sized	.	CASSISSGRLNQPQHF	TGTGCCAGTAGTATATCATCTGGCAGGCTAAATCAGCCCCAGCATTTT
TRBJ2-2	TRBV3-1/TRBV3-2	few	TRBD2	CASSPGLAGAGTGELFF	TGTGCCAGCAGCCCGGGACTAGCGGGGGCAGGCACCGGGGAGCTGTTTTTT
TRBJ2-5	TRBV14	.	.	CASSRLGDPETQYF	TGTGCCAGCAGCCGCCTCGGAGACCCGGAGACCCAGTACTTC
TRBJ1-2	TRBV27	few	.	CASSPLRGQENYGYTF	TGTGCCAGCAGTCCACTCCGCGGGCAGGAAAACTATGGCTACACCTTC